This TCR beta chain was sequenced in a study of early T cells in non-severe SARS-CoV-2 infection. This CDR3 has 15 residues. Trimming took off 5 bases at V and 2 bases at J, with 13 bases between the two ends. Germline V gene sequence: CDR1 SGHVS, CDR2 FQNEAQ. Using its own MiXCR run on the 5' RACE reads, TCRdb lists one record per CDR3 protein. The data contain some 30,000 distinct CDR3 sequences, 4.5% to 7% of them singletons. The TCR originated in an adult who was a healthcare worker with PCR-confirmed SARS-CoV-2 infection or an uninfected control (not recorded which). The sample was whole blood. The V and J genes are TRBV7-8 and TRBJ2-1; tentative D call: TRBD2 (5 bases). CDR3 nucleotide sequence: TGTGCCAGCAGCCCAGATTGGAGGCCCTACAATGAGCAGTTCTTC. It translates to CASSPDWRPYNEQFF.